This T cell receptor beta chain was recorded in a study of cytomegalovirus exposure and HLA in healthy donors. Study-level results: An analysis done earlier found most TCR beta V segments productive about 87% or about 30% of the time.

This clone was observed a single time. Antigen specificity is unknown. PCR was performed using 60 Vbeta and 13 Jbeta primers. Method: immunoSEQ multiplex PCR; TCRdb's copy keeps in-frame clones and lacks some. This sample has approximately 150,000 clones, with around 80% found just once. CDR1 is LNHNV and CDR2 is YYDKDF in the germline V gene (reference sequence). V was pared by 5 bases and J by 4 bases, with 21 bases between. CDR3 length: 17 amino acids. The clonotype was recovered from a woman aged 40 to 50 in good health and CMV-seropositive. The chain carries TRBV15 and TRBJ1-5, with a tentative D call TRBD1 (5 bases). Sequenced: PBMCs. CDR3 nucleotide sequence: TGTGCCACCAGCGGTTCGGTTATGACAGCCAAAAATCAGCCCCAGCATTTT. Translation gives CATSGSVMTAKNQPQHF.